This paragraph reports one T cell receptor (beta chain). Its antigen is not identified. This record comes from a study of shared clonotypes between healthy human individuals. Study as a whole: The study used three CD4 naive, three CD4 memory, two CD8 naive and one CD8 memory plate per donor. Study-level findings and limits: Clonotypes that were shared across a few donors made up roughly 5% of naive CD4 clonotypes.

Positively selected for CCR7, the CD45RO-negative cells used as naive CD8 cells excluded terminally differentiated effector memory CD45RA+ cells. Profiled with immunoSEQ multiplex PCR; TCRdb holds only in-frame clones, not every one. The sample has about 2 million clones, about 95% seen once; the top ten hold 1% to 1.5%. The V end was cut by 8 bases, the J end by 8 bases, with 13 bases between. Germline loops: CDR1 WNHNN, CDR2 SYGVQD (reference sequence). The CDR3 has 12 residues. The receptor was derived from a man aged 18 to 35 in good health. Sequenced input: naive CD8+ T cells sorted from blood. The J gene is TRBJ2-1, the V gene TRBV10-1, with a tentative D call TRBD2 (5 bases). In nucleotides, the CDR3 is TGCGCCAGCGGGGAAATGGGAGATGAGCAGTTCTTC. The encoded protein is CASGEMGDEQFF.